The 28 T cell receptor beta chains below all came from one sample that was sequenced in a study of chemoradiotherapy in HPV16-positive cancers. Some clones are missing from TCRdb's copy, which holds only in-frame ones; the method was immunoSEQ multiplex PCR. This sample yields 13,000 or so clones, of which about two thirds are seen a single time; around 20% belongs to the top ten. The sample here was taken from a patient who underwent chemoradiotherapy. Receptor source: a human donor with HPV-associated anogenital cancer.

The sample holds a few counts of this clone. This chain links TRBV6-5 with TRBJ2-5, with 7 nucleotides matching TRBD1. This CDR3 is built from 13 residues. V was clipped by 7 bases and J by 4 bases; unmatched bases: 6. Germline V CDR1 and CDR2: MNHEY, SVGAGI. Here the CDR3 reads CASTLPGGETQYF. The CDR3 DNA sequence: TGTGCCAGCACCTTACCAGGGGGAGAGACCCAGTACTTC.

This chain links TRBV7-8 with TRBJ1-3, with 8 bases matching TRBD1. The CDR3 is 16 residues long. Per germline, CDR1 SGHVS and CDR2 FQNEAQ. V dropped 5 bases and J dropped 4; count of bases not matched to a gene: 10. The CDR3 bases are TGTGCCAGCAGCCCAGCAGGGGGCCGGGGAGGAAACACCATATATTTT. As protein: CASSPAGGRGGNTIYF. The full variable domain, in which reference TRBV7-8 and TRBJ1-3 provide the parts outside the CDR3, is GAGVSQSPRYKVAKRGQDVALRCDPISGHVSLFWYQQALGQGPEFLTYFQNEAQLDKSGLPSDRFFAERPEGSVSTLKIQRTQQEDSAVYLCASSPAGGRGGNTIYFGEGSWLTVV.

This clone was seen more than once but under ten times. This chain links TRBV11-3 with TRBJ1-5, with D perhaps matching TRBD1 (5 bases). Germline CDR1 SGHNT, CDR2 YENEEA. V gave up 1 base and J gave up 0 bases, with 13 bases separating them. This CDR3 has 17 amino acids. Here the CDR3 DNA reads TGTGCCAGCAGCTTAGGTGTTGTGAGGGGTAGCAATCAGCCCCAGCATTTT. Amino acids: CASSLGVVRGSNQPQHF.

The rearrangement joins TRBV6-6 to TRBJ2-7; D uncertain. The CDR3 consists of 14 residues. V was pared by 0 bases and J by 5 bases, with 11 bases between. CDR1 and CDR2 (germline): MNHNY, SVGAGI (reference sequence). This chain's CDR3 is CASSYSIAPHEQYF. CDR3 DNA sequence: TGTGCCAGCAGTTACTCGATTGCACCCCACGAGCAGTACTTC.

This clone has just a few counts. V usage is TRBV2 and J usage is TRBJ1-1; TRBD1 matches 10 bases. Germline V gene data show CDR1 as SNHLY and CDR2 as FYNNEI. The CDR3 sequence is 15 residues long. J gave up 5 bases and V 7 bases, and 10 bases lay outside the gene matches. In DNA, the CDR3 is TGTGCCAGCACCGGGACAGGGGTGGGAAGGACTGAAGCTTTCTTT. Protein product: CASTGTGVGRTEAFF. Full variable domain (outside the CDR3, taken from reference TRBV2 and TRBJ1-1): EPEVTQTPSHQVTQMGQEVILRCVPISNHLYFYWYRQILGQKVEFLVSFYNNEISEKSEIFDDQFSVERPDGSNFTLKIRSTKLEDSAMYFCASTGTGVGRTEAFFGQGTRLTVV.

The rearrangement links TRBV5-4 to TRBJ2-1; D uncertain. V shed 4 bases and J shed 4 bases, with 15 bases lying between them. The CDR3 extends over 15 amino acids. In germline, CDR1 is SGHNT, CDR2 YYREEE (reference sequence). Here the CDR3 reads CASSPPAQGYNEQFF. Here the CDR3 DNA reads TGTGCCAGCAGCCCTCCCGCCCAAGGGTACAATGAGCAGTTCTTC.

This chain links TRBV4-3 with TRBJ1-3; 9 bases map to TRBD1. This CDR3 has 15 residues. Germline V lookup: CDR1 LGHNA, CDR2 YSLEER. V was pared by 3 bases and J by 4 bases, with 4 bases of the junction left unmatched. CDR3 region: CASSQGQGKGNTIYF. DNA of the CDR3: TGCGCCAGCAGCCAGGGACAGGGTAAAGGAAACACCATATATTTT.

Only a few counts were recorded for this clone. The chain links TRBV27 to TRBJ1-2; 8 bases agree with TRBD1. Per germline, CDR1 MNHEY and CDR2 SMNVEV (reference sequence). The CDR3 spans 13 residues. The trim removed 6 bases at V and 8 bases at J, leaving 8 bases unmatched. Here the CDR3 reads CASRSDREGGYTF. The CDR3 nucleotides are TGTGCCAGCAGGTCGGACAGGGAAGGCGGCTACACCTTC.

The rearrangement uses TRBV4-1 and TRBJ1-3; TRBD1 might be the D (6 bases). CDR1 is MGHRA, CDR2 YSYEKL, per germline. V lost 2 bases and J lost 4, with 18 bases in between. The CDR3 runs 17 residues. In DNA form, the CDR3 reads TGCGCCAGCAGCCAAACGGGACGGCCAGGGACAGGAAACACCATATATTTT. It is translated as CASSQTGRPGTGNTIYF.

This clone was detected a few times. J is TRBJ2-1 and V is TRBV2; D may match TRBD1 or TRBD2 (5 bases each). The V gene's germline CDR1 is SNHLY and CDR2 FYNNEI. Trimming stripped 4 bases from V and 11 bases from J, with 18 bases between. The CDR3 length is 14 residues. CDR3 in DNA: TGTGCCAGCAGTGGTACCTCCTTTATGGGACAGCAGTTCTTC. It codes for CASSGTSFMGQQFF.

Here the CDR3 DNA reads TGCGCCAGCAGCCACGACAGGGCTGCTAACTATGGCTACACCTTC. Amino acids: CASSHDRAANYGYTF. V and J are TRBV10-2 and TRBJ1-2; TRBD1 matches at 7 bases. In germline, CDR1 is WSHSY, CDR2 SAAADI. CDR3 length: 15 residues. The J segment lost 0 bases and the V segment lost 6 bases, leaving 7 bases of the junction unmatched.

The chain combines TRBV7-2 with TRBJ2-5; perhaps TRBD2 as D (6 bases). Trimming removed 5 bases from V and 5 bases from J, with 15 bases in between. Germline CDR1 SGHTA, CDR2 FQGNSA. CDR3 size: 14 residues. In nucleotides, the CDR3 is TGTGCCAGCAGCGGAGTGGGACTCCGGGAGACCCAGTACTTC. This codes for CASSGVGLRETQYF.

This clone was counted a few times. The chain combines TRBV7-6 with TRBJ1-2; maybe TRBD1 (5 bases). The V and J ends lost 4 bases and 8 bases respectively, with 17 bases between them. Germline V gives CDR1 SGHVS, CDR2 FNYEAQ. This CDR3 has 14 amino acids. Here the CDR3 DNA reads TGTGCCAGCAGCTCCGCGGTAGGGGCGCAGGGCTACACCTTC. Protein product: CASSSAVGAQGYTF.

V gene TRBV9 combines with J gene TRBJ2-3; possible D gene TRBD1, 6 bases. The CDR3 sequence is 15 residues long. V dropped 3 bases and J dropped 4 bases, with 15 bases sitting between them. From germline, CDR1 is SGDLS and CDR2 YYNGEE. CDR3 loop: CASSAGTLNADTQYF. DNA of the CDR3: TGTGCCAGCAGCGCCGGGACACTTAATGCAGATACGCAGTATTTT.

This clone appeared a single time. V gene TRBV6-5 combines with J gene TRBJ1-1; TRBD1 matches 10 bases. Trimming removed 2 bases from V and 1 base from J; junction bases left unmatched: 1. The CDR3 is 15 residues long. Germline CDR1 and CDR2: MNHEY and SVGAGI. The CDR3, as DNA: TGTGCCAGCAGTTACGGGACAGGGGAGAACACTGAAGCTTTCTTT. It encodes CASSYGTGENTEAFF.

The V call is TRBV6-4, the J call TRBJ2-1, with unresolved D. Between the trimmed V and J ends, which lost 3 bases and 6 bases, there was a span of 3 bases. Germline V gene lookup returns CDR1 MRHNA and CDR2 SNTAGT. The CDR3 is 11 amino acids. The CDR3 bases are TGTGCCAGCAGTGAGGGCAATGAGCAGTTCTTC. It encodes CASSEGNEQFF.

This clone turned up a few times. CDR3 loop: CASSSRDSNQPQHF. The CDR3 coding sequence is TGTGCCAGCAGCTCCCGGGACAGTAATCAGCCCCAGCATTTT. The J gene is TRBJ1-5, the V gene TRBV7-9, with 7 bases matching TRBD1. CDR3 size: 14 residues. V shed 4 bases, J shed 4 bases, and the junction held 4 bases outside the gene matches. In germline, CDR1 is SEHNR, CDR2 FQNEAQ (reference sequence).

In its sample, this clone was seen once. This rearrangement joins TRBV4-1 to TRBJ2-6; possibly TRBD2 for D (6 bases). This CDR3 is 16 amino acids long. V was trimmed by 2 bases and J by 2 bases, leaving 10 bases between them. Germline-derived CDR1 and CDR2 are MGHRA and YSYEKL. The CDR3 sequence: CASSQKWGAGANVLTF. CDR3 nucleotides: TGCGCCAGCAGCCAAAAATGGGGGGCTGGGGCCAACGTCCTGACTTTC.

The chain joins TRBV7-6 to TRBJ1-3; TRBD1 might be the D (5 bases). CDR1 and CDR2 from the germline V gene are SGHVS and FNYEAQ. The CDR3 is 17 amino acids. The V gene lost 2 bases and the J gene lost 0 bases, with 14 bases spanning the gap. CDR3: CASSLIPGTNSGNTIYF. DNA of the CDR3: TGTGCCAGCAGCTTAATCCCGGGGACCAACTCTGGAAACACCATATATTTT.

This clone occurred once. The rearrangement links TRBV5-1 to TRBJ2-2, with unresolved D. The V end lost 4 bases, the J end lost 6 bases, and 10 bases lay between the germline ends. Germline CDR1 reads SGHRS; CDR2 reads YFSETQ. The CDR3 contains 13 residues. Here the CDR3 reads CASSQPPAGELFF. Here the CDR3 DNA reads TGCGCCAGCAGCCAGCCTCCGGCCGGGGAGCTGTTTTTT.

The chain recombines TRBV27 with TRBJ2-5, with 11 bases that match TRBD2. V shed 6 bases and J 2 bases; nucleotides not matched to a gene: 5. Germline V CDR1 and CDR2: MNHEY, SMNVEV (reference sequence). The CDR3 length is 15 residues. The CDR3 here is CASRLAGAQQETQYF. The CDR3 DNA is TGTGCCAGCAGACTAGCGGGGGCGCAACAAGAGACCCAGTACTTC.

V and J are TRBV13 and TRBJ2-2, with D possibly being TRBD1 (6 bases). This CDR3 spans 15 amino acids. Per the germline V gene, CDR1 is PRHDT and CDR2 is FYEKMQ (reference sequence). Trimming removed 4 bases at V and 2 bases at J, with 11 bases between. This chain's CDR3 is CASSSRGFNTGELFF. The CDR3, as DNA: TGTGCCAGCAGCTCCAGGGGTTTCAACACCGGGGAGCTGTTTTTT.

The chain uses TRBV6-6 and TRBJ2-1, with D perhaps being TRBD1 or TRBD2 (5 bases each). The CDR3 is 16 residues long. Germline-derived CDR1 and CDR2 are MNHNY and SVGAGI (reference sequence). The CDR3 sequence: CALSQGRGLKIDEQFF. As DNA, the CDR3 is TGTGCGCTTTCCCAGGGCCGGGGCCTCAAGATCGATGAGCAGTTCTTC.

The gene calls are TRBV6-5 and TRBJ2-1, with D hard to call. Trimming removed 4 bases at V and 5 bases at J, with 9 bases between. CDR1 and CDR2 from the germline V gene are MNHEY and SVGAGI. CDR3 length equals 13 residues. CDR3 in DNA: TGTGCCAGCAGTTGGGCATCGAACAATGAGCAGTTCTTC. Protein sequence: CASSWASNNEQFF.

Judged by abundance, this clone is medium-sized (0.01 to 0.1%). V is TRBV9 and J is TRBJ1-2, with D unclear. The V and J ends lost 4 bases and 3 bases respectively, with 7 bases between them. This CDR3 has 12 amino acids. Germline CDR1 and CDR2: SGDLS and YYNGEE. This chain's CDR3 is CASSNWDYGYTF. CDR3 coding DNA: TGTGCCAGCAGCAATTGGGACTATGGCTACACCTTC.

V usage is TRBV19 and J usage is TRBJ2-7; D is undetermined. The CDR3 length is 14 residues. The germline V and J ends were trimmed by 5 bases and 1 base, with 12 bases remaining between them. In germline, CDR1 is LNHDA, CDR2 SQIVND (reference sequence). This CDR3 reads CASSFAGLSYEQYF. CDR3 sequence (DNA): TGTGCCAGTAGTTTCGCTGGGCTGTCCTACGAGCAGTACTTC.

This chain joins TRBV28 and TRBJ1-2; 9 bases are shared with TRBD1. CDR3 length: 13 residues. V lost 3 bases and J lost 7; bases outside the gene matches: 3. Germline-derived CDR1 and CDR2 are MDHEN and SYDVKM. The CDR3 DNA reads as TGTGCCAGCAGTTTGGACAGGGGAGGTGGCTACACCTTC. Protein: CASSLDRGGGYTF.

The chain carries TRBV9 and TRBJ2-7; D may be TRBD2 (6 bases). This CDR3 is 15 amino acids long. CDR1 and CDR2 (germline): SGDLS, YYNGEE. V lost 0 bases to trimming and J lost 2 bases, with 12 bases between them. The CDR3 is CASSVGGGAPYEQYF. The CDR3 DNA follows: TGTGCCAGCAGCGTAGGAGGAGGGGCGCCCTACGAGCAGTACTTC.